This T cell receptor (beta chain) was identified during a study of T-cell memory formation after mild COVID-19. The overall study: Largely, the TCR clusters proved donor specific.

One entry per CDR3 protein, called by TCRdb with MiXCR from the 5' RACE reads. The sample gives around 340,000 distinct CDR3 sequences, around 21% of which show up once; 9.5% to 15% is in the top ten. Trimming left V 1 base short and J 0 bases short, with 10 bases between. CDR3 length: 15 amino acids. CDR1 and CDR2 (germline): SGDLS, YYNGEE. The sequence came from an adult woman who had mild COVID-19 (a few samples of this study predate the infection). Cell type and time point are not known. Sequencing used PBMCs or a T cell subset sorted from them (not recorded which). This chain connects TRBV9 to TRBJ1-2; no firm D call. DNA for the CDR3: TGTGCCAGCAGCGTAAACAAGGTGACTAACTATGGCTACACCTTC. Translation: CASSVNKVTNYGYTF. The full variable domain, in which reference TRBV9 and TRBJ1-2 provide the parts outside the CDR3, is DSGVTQTPKHLITATGQRVTLRCSPRSGDLSVYWYQQSLDQGLQFLIQYYNGEERAKGNILERFSAQQFPDLHSELNLSSLELGDSALYFCASSVNKVTNYGYTFGSGTRLTVV.